What follows describes a single TCR beta chain. These data belong to a study of blood T cell repertoires in COVID-19. In the study overall: PBMCs, B-cell-depleted T cells, or T cells were the source of the cDNA or gDNA that made up the material.

The table came from immunoSEQ multiplex PCR; TCRdb's copy has only in-frame clones and leaves some out. Here the sample spans around 67,000 clones, 85% to 90% being singletons. The germline V gene encodes CDR1 KGHSH and CDR2 LQKENI. Trimming cost V 4 bases and J 1 base, with 10 bases left between them. The length of the CDR3 is 14 residues. The sample comprised peripheral blood. The source is a man over 45 with active COVID-19. V and J are TRBV18 and TRBJ1-1; D is perhaps TRBD1 (5 bases). CDR3 loop: CASSQGLGNTEAFF. CDR3 in DNA: TGTGCCAGCTCACAGGGGCTGGGGAACACTGAAGCTTTCTTT.